A selection of T cell receptor beta chains follows, all from one sample in a study of cytotoxic CD8 clonotypes in ibrutinib-treated CLL. TCRdb's table, derived via immunoSEQ multiplex PCR, lists solely in-frame clones and lacks some. Of around 52,000 clones detected, roughly three fifths appear once; the ten largest clones hold roughly 22%. This specimen consisted of PBMCs, obtained after 24 months of ibrutinib treatment. The receptors shown here come from a human donor with chronic lymphocytic leukemia. The CDR3 runs from the conserved cysteine through the conserved F or W. A D gene is named only where the DNA matches it firmly. For some rows the clone size is stated as once, few or many, or as a class when expanded; others skip it.

len: 17; abundance: .; d_gene: .; v_gene: TRBV28; j_gene: TRBJ1-4; CDR3aa: CASSFLGRGSTNEKLFF; CDR3nt: TGTGCCAGCAGTTTCTTGGGTAGGGGGAGCACTAATGAAAAACTGTTTTTT
len: 13; abundance: .; d_gene: .; v_gene: TRBV10-3; j_gene: TRBJ2-1; CDR3aa: CAISDPTRNEQFF; CDR3nt: TGTGCCATCAGTGACCCTACTAGGAATGAGCAGTTCTTC
len: 13; abundance: .; d_gene: .; v_gene: TRBV25-1; j_gene: TRBJ2-3; CDR3aa: CASSTGFKDTQYF; CDR3nt: TGTGCCAGCAGCACCGGTTTTAAGGATACGCAGTATTTT
len: 15; abundance: .; d_gene: .; v_gene: TRBV2; j_gene: TRBJ1-1; CDR3aa: CASRRRGAENTEAFF; CDR3nt: TGTGCCAGCAGACGACGGGGGGCGGAGAACACTGAAGCTTTCTTT
len: 15; abundance: .; d_gene: .; v_gene: TRBV19; j_gene: TRBJ1-4; CDR3aa: CASKVNRATNEKLFF; CDR3nt: TGTGCCAGTAAAGTCAACAGAGCAACTAATGAAAAACTGTTTTTT
len: 15; abundance: .; d_gene: .; v_gene: TRBV28; j_gene: TRBJ1-6; CDR3aa: CASSPRNSYNSPLHF; CDR3nt: TGTGCCAGCAGTCCCAGAAACTCCTATAATTCACCCCTCCACTTT
len: 15; abundance: .; d_gene: TRBD1; v_gene: TRBV7-2; j_gene: TRBJ2-7; CDR3aa: CASSLTRDRSYEQYF; CDR3nt: TGTGCCAGCAGCTTAACCCGGGACAGGAGCTACGAGCAGTACTTC
len: 12; abundance: .; d_gene: .; v_gene: TRBV29-1; j_gene: TRBJ2-3; CDR3aa: CSVDFSTDTQYF; CDR3nt: TGCAGCGTTGACTTCTCCACAGATACGCAGTATTTT
len: 17; abundance: .; d_gene: TRBD1; v_gene: TRBV5-4; j_gene: TRBJ2-2; CDR3aa: CASSPRQGTLSTGELFF; CDR3nt: TGTGCCAGCAGCCCACGACAGGGGACGCTGAGCACCGGGGAGCTGTTTTTT
len: 13; abundance: few; d_gene: TRBD1; v_gene: TRBV30; j_gene: TRBJ1-1; CDR3aa: CASQTGRDTEAFF; CDR3nt: TGTGCCTCGCAGACAGGGAGGGACACTGAAGCTTTCTTT
len: 13; abundance: few; d_gene: .; v_gene: TRBV6-1; j_gene: TRBJ1-5; CDR3aa: CASSGQNNQPQHF; CDR3nt: TGTGCCAGCAGTGGACAGAACAATCAGCCCCAGCATTTT
len: 13; abundance: .; d_gene: .; v_gene: TRBV5-1; j_gene: TRBJ2-3; CDR3aa: CASSWGNTDTQYF; CDR3nt: TGCGCCAGCAGCTGGGGGAACACAGATACGCAGTATTTT
len: 15; abundance: .; d_gene: .; v_gene: TRBV6-5; j_gene: TRBJ2-3; CDR3aa: CASRSPGHITDTQYF; CDR3nt: TGTGCCAGCCGATCCCCGGGACATATCACAGATACGCAGTATTTT
len: 10; abundance: few; d_gene: .; v_gene: TRBV2; j_gene: TRBJ2-1; CDR3aa: CASLGGEQFF; CDR3nt: TGTGCCAGCCTCGGTGGTGAGCAGTTCTTC
len: 16; abundance: .; d_gene: TRBD1; v_gene: TRBV7-9; j_gene: TRBJ1-6; CDR3aa: CASSLGGTGGNSPLHF; CDR3nt: TGTGCCAGCAGCTTAGGGGGGACAGGGGGCAATTCACCCCTCCACTTT
len: 13; abundance: .; d_gene: .; v_gene: TRBV6-4; j_gene: TRBJ1-5; CDR3aa: CASSEGINQPQHF; CDR3nt: TGTGCCAGCAGTGAGGGGATCAATCAGCCCCAGCATTTT
len: 13; abundance: .; d_gene: TRBD1; v_gene: TRBV9; j_gene: TRBJ2-7; CDR3aa: CASSRRQGSEQYF; CDR3nt: TGTGCCAGCAGCAGACGACAGGGCTCCGAGCAGTACTTC
len: 13; abundance: .; d_gene: .; v_gene: TRBV6-5; j_gene: TRBJ1-1; CDR3aa: CASRLDSQARAFF; CDR3nt: TGTGCCAGCAGACTAGATTCACAGGCGCGGGCTTTCTTT
len: 16; abundance: .; d_gene: .; v_gene: TRBV6-1; j_gene: TRBJ1-6; CDR3aa: CASSGRGSSYNSPLHF; CDR3nt: TGTGCCAGCAGTGGACGGGGGAGCTCCTATAATTCACCCCTCCACTTT
len: 15; abundance: .; d_gene: .; v_gene: TRBV19; j_gene: TRBJ1-2; CDR3aa: CASSIKASRTNGYTF; CDR3nt: TGTGCCAGTAGTATTAAAGCCTCCAGAACTAATGGCTACACCTTC
len: 14; abundance: .; d_gene: TRBD1; v_gene: TRBV7-6; j_gene: TRBJ1-3; CDR3aa: CASATGTAGNTIYF; CDR3nt: TGTGCCAGCGCCACCGGGACAGCTGGAAACACCATATATTTT
len: 14; abundance: many; d_gene: TRBD1; v_gene: TRBV29-1; j_gene: TRBJ1-4; CDR3aa: CSVAVRGRNEKLFF; CDR3nt: TGCAGCGTTGCGGTCAGGGGGCGTAATGAAAAACTGTTTTTT
len: 14; abundance: .; d_gene: .; v_gene: TRBV19; j_gene: TRBJ2-7; CDR3aa: CASMQRVGLYEQYF; CDR3nt: TGTGCCAGTATGCAGCGGGTGGGGTTATACGAGCAGTACTTC
len: 14; abundance: few; d_gene: .; v_gene: TRBV10-3; j_gene: TRBJ2-2; CDR3aa: CAISAKGAGGELFF; CDR3nt: TGTGCCATCAGTGCGAAGGGAGCGGGCGGGGAGCTGTTTTTT
len: 17; abundance: .; d_gene: .; v_gene: TRBV7-9; j_gene: TRBJ2-1; CDR3aa: CASSPPPRAHSYNEQFF; CDR3nt: TGTGCCAGCAGCCCCCCGCCGAGGGCTCACTCCTACAATGAGCAGTTCTTC
len: 12; abundance: .; d_gene: .; v_gene: TRBV7-2; j_gene: TRBJ1-5; CDR3aa: CASSDPYQPQHF; CDR3nt: TGTGCCAGCAGCGACCCCTATCAGCCCCAGCATTTT
len: 16; abundance: .; d_gene: .; v_gene: TRBV6-6; j_gene: TRBJ2-1; CDR3aa: CASRHTSSSGYNEQFF; CDR3nt: TGTGCCAGCAGGCACACCTCCTCAAGCGGTTACAATGAGCAGTTCTTC
len: 15; abundance: few; d_gene: .; v_gene: TRBV19; j_gene: TRBJ2-3; CDR3aa: CASSISGGEADTQYF; CDR3nt: TGTGCCAGTAGTATAAGTGGGGGCGAAGCAGATACGCAGTATTTT
len: 14; abundance: .; d_gene: TRBD2; v_gene: TRBV2; j_gene: TRBJ2-5; CDR3aa: CASSAGAGVGTQYF; CDR3nt: TGTGCCAGCAGTGCAGGAGCGGGGGTAGGGACCCAGTACTTC
len: 13; abundance: .; d_gene: .; v_gene: TRBV4-1; j_gene: TRBJ2-5; CDR3aa: CASSQASQETQYF; CDR3nt: TGCGCCAGCAGCCAAGCATCGCAAGAGACCCAGTACTTC
len: 15; abundance: few; d_gene: .; v_gene: TRBV29-1; j_gene: TRBJ2-3; CDR3aa: CSVGLGSSLGDTQYF; CDR3nt: TGCAGCGTTGGTTTGGGCAGTAGTCTTGGGGATACGCAGTATTTT
len: 15; abundance: .; d_gene: TRBD2; v_gene: TRBV5-1; j_gene: TRBJ2-3; CDR3aa: CASSPGGRIQDTQYF; CDR3nt: TGCGCCAGCAGCCCGGGGGGGCGGATCCAAGATACGCAGTATTTT
len: 14; abundance: once; d_gene: .; v_gene: TRBV6-6; j_gene: TRBJ2-1; CDR3aa: CASGAGAQYNEQFF; CDR3nt: TGTGCCAGCGGGGCGGGCGCTCAATACAATGAGCAGTTCTTC
len: 14; abundance: once; d_gene: .; v_gene: TRBV5-4; j_gene: TRBJ2-1; CDR3aa: CASSFGSSYNEQFF; CDR3nt: TGTGCCAGCAGCTTTGGGAGTTCCTACAATGAGCAGTTCTTC
len: 13; abundance: once; d_gene: .; v_gene: TRBV19; j_gene: TRBJ1-1; CDR3aa: CASSVEERYAAFF; CDR3nt: TGTGCCAGTAGTGTAGAGGAGCGGTATGCGGCTTTCTTT
len: 16; abundance: .; d_gene: TRBD2; v_gene: TRBV9; j_gene: TRBJ2-2; CDR3aa: CASSGLAGAGTGELFF; CDR3nt: TGTGCCAGCAGCGGACTAGCGGGAGCAGGAACCGGGGAGCTGTTTTTT
len: 16; abundance: .; d_gene: TRBD1; v_gene: TRBV28; j_gene: TRBJ1-5; CDR3aa: CASSIPGQVSNQPQHF; CDR3nt: TGTGCCAGCAGTATACCCGGACAGGTCAGCAATCAGCCCCAGCATTTT
len: 17; abundance: .; d_gene: TRBD2; v_gene: TRBV7-2; j_gene: TRBJ2-1; CDR3aa: CASRLTSGRASYNEQFF; CDR3nt: TGTGCCAGCAGACTGACTAGCGGGAGAGCTTCCTACAATGAGCAGTTCTTC
len: 15; abundance: .; d_gene: TRBD1; v_gene: TRBV4-1; j_gene: TRBJ1-2; CDR3aa: CASSQPDRVGYGYTF; CDR3nt: TGCGCCAGCAGCCAACCGGACAGGGTTGGCTATGGCTACACCTTC
len: 13; abundance: .; d_gene: .; v_gene: TRBV18; j_gene: TRBJ1-1; CDR3aa: CASSFGGNTEAFF; CDR3nt: TGTGCCAGCTCATTTGGAGGGAACACTGAAGCTTTCTTT
len: 13; abundance: .; d_gene: .; v_gene: TRBV5-6; j_gene: TRBJ1-1; CDR3aa: CASSPGWDSEAFF; CDR3nt: TGTGCCAGCAGCCCGGGGTGGGACTCTGAAGCTTTCTTT
len: 17; abundance: .; d_gene: TRBD1; v_gene: TRBV25-1; j_gene: TRBJ2-3; CDR3aa: CASSGGQDWGGTDTQYF; CDR3nt: TGTGCCAGCAGTGGGGGACAGGATTGGGGAGGCACAGATACGCAGTATTTT
len: 10; abundance: .; d_gene: .; v_gene: TRBV21-1; j_gene: TRBJ2-2; CDR3aa: CASSNGELFF; CDR3nt: TGTGCCAGCAGTAACGGGGAGCTGTTTTTT
len: 15; abundance: few; d_gene: .; v_gene: TRBV11-2; j_gene: TRBJ2-3; CDR3aa: CASSRTGGGADTQYF; CDR3nt: TGTGCCAGCAGTCGCACAGGGGGGGGAGCAGATACGCAGTATTTT
len: 19; abundance: .; d_gene: TRBD2; v_gene: TRBV7-8; j_gene: TRBJ2-7; CDR3aa: CASSPYQLAGGIGTYEQYF; CDR3nt: TGTGCCAGCAGCCCCTATCAACTAGCGGGAGGGATTGGGACCTACGAGCAGTACTTC
len: 14; abundance: .; d_gene: .; v_gene: TRBV7-6; j_gene: TRBJ1-1; CDR3aa: CASSLGQGNTEAFF; CDR3nt: TGTGCCAGCAGCTTAGGCCAGGGAAACACTGAAGCTTTCTTT
len: 12; abundance: .; d_gene: .; v_gene: TRBV15; j_gene: TRBJ2-7; CDR3aa: CATSRSKGEQYF; CDR3nt: TGTGCCACCAGCAGGAGTAAGGGGGAGCAGTACTTC
len: 15; abundance: once; d_gene: .; v_gene: TRBV6-5; j_gene: TRBJ1-2; CDR3aa: CASSYSRGGNYGYTF; CDR3nt: TGTGCCAGCAGTTACTCGCGGGGGGGGAACTATGGCTACACCTTC
len: 14; abundance: once; d_gene: .; v_gene: TRBV11-2; j_gene: TRBJ1-1; CDR3aa: CASSWGTVNTEAFF; CDR3nt: TGTGCCAGCAGCTGGGGGACGGTGAACACTGAAGCTTTCTTT
len: 15; abundance: .; d_gene: TRBD1; v_gene: TRBV7-2; j_gene: TRBJ2-7; CDR3aa: CASSLEWDSFYEQYF; CDR3nt: TGTGCCAGCAGCTTAGAGTGGGACAGTTTCTACGAGCAGTACTTC
len: 17; abundance: .; d_gene: TRBD1; v_gene: TRBV27; j_gene: TRBJ1-2; CDR3aa: CASSHHTGTGVSYGYTF; CDR3nt: TGTGCCAGCAGCCATCATACTGGGACAGGGGTGAGCTATGGCTACACCTTC
len: 15; abundance: .; d_gene: .; v_gene: TRBV7-2; j_gene: TRBJ2-2; CDR3aa: CASSPPSRNTGELFF; CDR3nt: TGTGCCAGCAGCCCACCGTCGAGGAACACCGGGGAGCTGTTTTTT
len: 17; abundance: .; d_gene: .; v_gene: TRBV27; j_gene: TRBJ2-1; CDR3aa: CASSTLVRGHSYNEQFF; CDR3nt: TGTGCCAGCAGTACGCTCGTGCGGGGGCATTCCTACAATGAGCAGTTCTTC